Listed below are T cell receptor beta chains from one sample, sequenced in a study of T cells after yellow fever vaccination. Each CDR3 protein is one row after TCRdb ran MiXCR on the 5' RACE reads. The sample has just over 250,000 distinct CDR3 sequences, roughly 5.6% seen once. The material sequenced was CD4+ T cells sorted from PBMCs, taken on the day of the yellow fever booster vaccination. These receptors originate from a man between 18 and 29 years old who received the YFV17D yellow fever vaccine. The CDR3 runs from the conserved cysteine through the conserved F or W. A D gene is named only where the DNA matches it firmly. Size tells how often a clone was seen (once, few, many) or the class of an expanded clone, and some rows leave it out.

v_gene: TRBV5-5
j_gene: TRBJ2-4
abundance: few
d_gene: TRBD1
CDR3nt: TGTGCCAGCAGCCGGGACAGGGATGCCAAAAACATTCAGTACTTC
CDR3aa: CASSRDRDAKNIQYF

v_gene: TRBV5-1
j_gene: TRBJ2-3
abundance: NA
d_gene: NA
CDR3nt: TGCGCCAGCAGCTTGGAACAGGTCCGGATAGATACGCAGTATTTT
CDR3aa: CASSLEQVRIDTQYF

v_gene: TRBV20-1
j_gene: TRBJ1-5
abundance: many
d_gene: NA
CDR3nt: TGCAGTGCCCCCAGGCAGGGAGGCCTCGGAAGTAGCAATCAGCCCCAGCATTTT
CDR3aa: CSAPRQGGLGSSNQPQHF

v_gene: TRBV4-1
j_gene: TRBJ2-7
abundance: NA
d_gene: TRBD1
CDR3nt: TGCGCCAGCAGCCACCACGACAGGGTCGCCGAGCAGTACTTC
CDR3aa: CASSHHDRVAEQYF

v_gene: TRBV3-1
j_gene: TRBJ2-2
abundance: many
d_gene: NA
CDR3nt: TGTGCCAGCAGCCGGTTCGGGAACACCGGGGAGCTGTTTTTT
CDR3aa: CASSRFGNTGELFF

v_gene: TRBV29-1
j_gene: TRBJ1-2
abundance: many
d_gene: NA
CDR3nt: TGCAGCTGCGCAGAGGTTCACTATGGCTACACCTTC
CDR3aa: CSCAEVHYGYTF

v_gene: TRBV20-1
j_gene: TRBJ1-2
abundance: NA
d_gene: NA
CDR3nt: TGCAGTGCTTTTGGACCGCCCTATGGCTACACCTTC
CDR3aa: CSAFGPPYGYTF

v_gene: TRBV28
j_gene: TRBJ2-2
abundance: NA
d_gene: NA
CDR3nt: TGTGCCAGCAGTTCCCCACGGGTCAATCTGAACACCGGGGAGCTGTTTTTT
CDR3aa: CASSSPRVNLNTGELFF

v_gene: TRBV15
j_gene: TRBJ2-7
abundance: NA
d_gene: NA
CDR3nt: TGTGCCACCAGCAGAGATAGGAAGGGCGAGCAGTACTTC
CDR3aa: CATSRDRKGEQYF

v_gene: TRBV7-2
j_gene: TRBJ2-5
abundance: NA
d_gene: TRBD2
CDR3nt: TGTGCCAGCAGCTTACAGCGGGGGCGTGAGACCCAGTACTTC
CDR3aa: CASSLQRGRETQYF

v_gene: TRBV15
j_gene: TRBJ2-5
abundance: few
d_gene: NA
CDR3nt: TGTGCCACCAGCAGAGATAGGGCGGCCCAGTACTTC
CDR3aa: CATSRDRAAQYF

v_gene: TRBV24-1
j_gene: TRBJ2-3
abundance: many
d_gene: NA
CDR3nt: TGTGCCACCTCTGACAGTGTCACAGATACGCAGTATTTT
CDR3aa: CATSDSVTDTQYF

v_gene: TRBV20-1
j_gene: TRBJ2-1
abundance: few
d_gene: NA
CDR3nt: TGCAGTGCTAGAACTTATCGGGGACGCCACAATGAGCAGTTCTTC
CDR3aa: CSARTYRGRHNEQFF

v_gene: TRBV6-1
j_gene: TRBJ2-5
abundance: few
d_gene: NA
CDR3nt: TGTGCCAGCAGCGGCAGTGAGCAAGAGACCCAGTACTTC
CDR3aa: CASSGSEQETQYF

v_gene: TRBV7-2
j_gene: TRBJ2-4
abundance: few
d_gene: TRBD2
CDR3nt: TGTGCCAGCAGCCCCGGGGGCGGGGGGGCCTCCAAAAACATTCAGTACTTC
CDR3aa: CASSPGGGGASKNIQYF

v_gene: TRBV12-3/TRBV12-4
j_gene: TRBJ1-1
abundance: many
d_gene: NA
CDR3nt: TGTGCCACCCACTCCGGGCGGATTCTAGAGATGAACACTGAAGCTTTCTTT
CDR3aa: CATHSGRILEMNTEAFF

v_gene: TRBV5-1
j_gene: TRBJ2-3
abundance: NA
d_gene: NA
CDR3nt: TGCGCCAGCAGACGGTCTCCCGGAGGCACAGATACGCAGTATTTT
CDR3aa: CASRRSPGGTDTQYF

v_gene: TRBV24-1
j_gene: TRBJ1-2
abundance: few
d_gene: NA
CDR3nt: TGTGCCACCAGTGATGCTCACTATGGCTACACCTTC
CDR3aa: CATSDAHYGYTF

v_gene: TRBV7-9
j_gene: TRBJ1-3
abundance: few
d_gene: TRBD1
CDR3nt: TGTGCCAGCAGCCGGGACAGGGGTCCTGGAAACACCATATATTTT
CDR3aa: CASSRDRGPGNTIYF

v_gene: TRBV5-1
j_gene: TRBJ2-7
abundance: few
d_gene: NA
CDR3nt: TGCGCCAGCAGTCTCCTCGGGGGACAGACTTACGAGCAGTACTTC
CDR3aa: CASSLLGGQTYEQYF

v_gene: TRBV28
j_gene: TRBJ1-1
abundance: many
d_gene: TRBD1
CDR3nt: TGTGCCAGCAGTTTTAACAGGGGTTACACTGAAGCTTTCTTT
CDR3aa: CASSFNRGYTEAFF

v_gene: TRBV7-9
j_gene: TRBJ2-2
abundance: NA
d_gene: NA
CDR3nt: TGTGCCAGCAGCGTCCAGGACACCGGGGAGCTGTTTTTT
CDR3aa: CASSVQDTGELFF

v_gene: TRBV9
j_gene: TRBJ2-2
abundance: NA
d_gene: NA
CDR3nt: TGTGCCAGCAGCGTAACCCCGTCGGGTGGGGGTTTTGGTGCCGGGGAGCTGTTTTTT
CDR3aa: CASSVTPSGGGFGAGELFF

v_gene: TRBV19
j_gene: TRBJ1-6
abundance: many
d_gene: TRBD1
CDR3nt: TGTGCCAGTAACAGGGACAGGGACTCACCCCTCCACTTT
CDR3aa: CASNRDRDSPLHF

v_gene: TRBV19
j_gene: TRBJ1-5
abundance: few
d_gene: NA
CDR3nt: TGTGCCAGTACCCCTTTGGTTGGAGGGCGAAATCAGCCCCAGCATTTT
CDR3aa: CASTPLVGGRNQPQHF

v_gene: TRBV4-2
j_gene: TRBJ1-5
abundance: few
d_gene: TRBD1
CDR3nt: TGTGCCAGCAGCCAAGACCAGGGGGCGACGGATCAGCCCCAGCATTTT
CDR3aa: CASSQDQGATDQPQHF

v_gene: TRBV6-5
j_gene: TRBJ2-7
abundance: few
d_gene: NA
CDR3nt: TGTGCCAGCAGCCCCCCCTCCGGCAGGGGCTACGAGCAGTACTTC
CDR3aa: CASSPPSGRGYEQYF

v_gene: TRBV11-2
j_gene: TRBJ2-1
abundance: NA
d_gene: NA
CDR3nt: TGTGCCAGCAGCTTAGCTACTAGCAATGAGCAGTTCTTC
CDR3aa: CASSLATSNEQFF

v_gene: TRBV5-8
j_gene: TRBJ2-7
abundance: few
d_gene: NA
CDR3nt: TGTGCCAGCAGCTCGAGACAGGGAGGCAGCTACGAGCAGTACTTC
CDR3aa: CASSSRQGGSYEQYF

v_gene: TRBV12-3/TRBV12-4
j_gene: TRBJ1-3
abundance: few
d_gene: NA
CDR3nt: TGTGCCAGCAGTTTACGGGCCAGCTCTGGAAACACCATATATTTT
CDR3aa: CASSLRASSGNTIYF

v_gene: TRBV18
j_gene: TRBJ1-1
abundance: NA
d_gene: NA
CDR3nt: TGTGCCAGCTCACCAGTCGGGAGGAACACTGAAGCTTTCTTT
CDR3aa: CASSPVGRNTEAFF

v_gene: TRBV20-1
j_gene: TRBJ1-1
abundance: few
d_gene: NA
CDR3nt: TGCAGTGCGCGGGCCCCAGGCGTTAGGACTGAAGCTTTCTTT
CDR3aa: CSARAPGVRTEAFF

v_gene: TRBV5-1
j_gene: TRBJ2-3
abundance: NA
d_gene: NA
CDR3nt: TGCGCCAGCAGTCTTAATAACAGCCCAGATACGCAGTATTTT
CDR3aa: CASSLNNSPDTQYF

v_gene: TRBV7-3
j_gene: TRBJ1-1
abundance: many
d_gene: NA
CDR3nt: TGTGCCAGCAAAGGACAACGGGACACTGAAGCTTTCTTT
CDR3aa: CASKGQRDTEAFF

v_gene: TRBV29-1
j_gene: TRBJ2-5
abundance: NA
d_gene: TRBD2
CDR3nt: TGCAGCGGGGGACTAGCGGGGACCAAGACCCAGTACTTC
CDR3aa: CSGGLAGTKTQYF

v_gene: TRBV2
j_gene: TRBJ1-3
abundance: few
d_gene: NA
CDR3nt: TGTGCCAGCAGTACGGGACTCTCTGGAAACACCATATATTTT
CDR3aa: CASSTGLSGNTIYF

v_gene: TRBV6-2/TRBV6-3
j_gene: TRBJ2-5
abundance: many
d_gene: NA
CDR3nt: TGTGCCAGCAGCGCTAGGGAAGAGACCCAGTACTTC
CDR3aa: CASSAREETQYF

v_gene: TRBV4-2
j_gene: TRBJ1-3
abundance: NA
d_gene: TRBD1
CDR3nt: TGTGCCAGCAGCCACCCAGGGGGGTCTGGAAACACCATATATTTT
CDR3aa: CASSHPGGSGNTIYF

v_gene: TRBV6-6
j_gene: TRBJ2-5
abundance: NA
d_gene: NA
CDR3nt: TGTGCCAGCAGCCCCAATGGGGAATCCCAAGAGACCCAGTACTTC
CDR3aa: CASSPNGESQETQYF

v_gene: TRBV7-6
j_gene: TRBJ2-7
abundance: many
d_gene: TRBD2
CDR3nt: TGTGCCAGCAGCCCTGGTGCGGGGGGGGCACTTTCCTACGAGCAGTACTTC
CDR3aa: CASSPGAGGALSYEQYF